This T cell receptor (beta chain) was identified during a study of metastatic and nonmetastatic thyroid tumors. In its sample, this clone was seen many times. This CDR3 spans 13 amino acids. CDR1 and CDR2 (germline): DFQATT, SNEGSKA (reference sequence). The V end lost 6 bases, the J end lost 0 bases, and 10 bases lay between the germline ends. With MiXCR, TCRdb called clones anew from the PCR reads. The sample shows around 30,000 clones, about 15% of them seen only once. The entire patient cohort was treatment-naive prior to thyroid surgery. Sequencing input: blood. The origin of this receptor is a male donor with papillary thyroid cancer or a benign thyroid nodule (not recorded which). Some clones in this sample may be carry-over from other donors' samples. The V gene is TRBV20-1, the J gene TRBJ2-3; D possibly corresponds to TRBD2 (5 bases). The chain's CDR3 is CSARTHSTDTQYF. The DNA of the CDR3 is TGCAGTGCCCGGACTCATAGCACAGATACGCAGTATTTT.